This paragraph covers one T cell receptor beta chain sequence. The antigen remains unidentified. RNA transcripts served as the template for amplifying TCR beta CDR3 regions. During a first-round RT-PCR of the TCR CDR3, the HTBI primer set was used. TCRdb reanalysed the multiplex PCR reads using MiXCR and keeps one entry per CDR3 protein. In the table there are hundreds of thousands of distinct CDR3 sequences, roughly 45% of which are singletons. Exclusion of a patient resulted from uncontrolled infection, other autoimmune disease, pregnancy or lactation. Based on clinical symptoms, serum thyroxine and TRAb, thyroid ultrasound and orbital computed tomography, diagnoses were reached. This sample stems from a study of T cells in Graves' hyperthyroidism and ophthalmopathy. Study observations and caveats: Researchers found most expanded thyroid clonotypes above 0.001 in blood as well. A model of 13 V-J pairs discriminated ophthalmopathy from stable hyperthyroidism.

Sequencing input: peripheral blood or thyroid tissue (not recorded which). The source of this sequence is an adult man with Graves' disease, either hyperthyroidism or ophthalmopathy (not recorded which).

In nucleotides, the CDR3 is TGCAGCGCCGCTGGACAGGAACATGGCTACACCTTC. It is translated as CSAAGQEHGYTF. The chain employs TRBV29-1 and TRBJ1-2; 7 bases align to TRBD1. The CDR3 runs to 12 residues. V dropped 7 bases and J dropped 6; count of bases not matched to a gene: 8. Germline CDR1 is SQVTM and CDR2 is ANQGSEA.